This TCR beta chain was found in a study of cytomegalovirus exposure and HLA in healthy donors. Germline V gene sequence: CDR1 MDHEN, CDR2 SYDVKM. This CDR3 is built from 15 residues. The ends lost 2 bases at V and 3 bases at J; junction bases unmatched: 6. The PCR made use of 60 Vbeta and 13 Jbeta primers. Assay used: immunoSEQ multiplex PCR; TCRdb lists only in-frame clones, some missing. Here the sample spans 120,000 or so clones, approximately 83% being singletons. Notes on this clone: Its antigen remains unknown.

Whole-study findings and limits: Earlier findings revealed that most TCR beta V segments proved productive either about 90% or about 30% of the time.

V usage is TRBV28 and J usage is TRBJ2-7, with 8 positions matching TRBD2. The clonotype was recovered from a woman between 40 and 55 years old in good health and CMV-seropositive. Sample: PBMCs. CDR3 in amino acids: CASSLAGGGHYEQYF. The CDR3 region has the DNA TGTGCCAGCAGTTTAGCGGGAGGCGGGCACTACGAGCAGTACTTC.